Presented here are 2 T cell receptor beta chains from one specimen sequenced in a study of T cells in Graves' hyperthyroidism and ophthalmopathy. Regions amplified from RNA transcripts were the TCR beta CDR3 regions. In the first-round RT-PCR of the TCR CDR3, the HTBI primer set was used. MiXCR was run by TCRdb on the multiplex PCR reads, yielding one entry per CDR3 protein. This sample carries fewer than 300,000 distinct CDR3 sequences, under 30% of them seen once, and the ten largest clones take approximately 30%. The sequencing sample was made of blood. The receptors come from a middle-aged man with Graves' hyperthyroidism that later progressed to Graves' ophthalmopathy.

This clonotype was found a few times. The genes are TRBV27 and TRBJ1-2, with D maybe TRBD1 (6 bases). V was shortened by 6 bases and J by 6 bases, with 17 bases between the two germline ends. This CDR3 has 14 amino acids. Germline values: CDR1 MNHEY, CDR2 SMNVEV (reference sequence). CDR3 nucleotide sequence: TGTGCCAGCAGGTTAGCTGGGACATTTAATGGCTACACCTTC. Its translation: CASRLAGTFNGYTF.

Ten or more counts support this clonotype. The DNA is left out, because the CDR3 cannot be placed on it with certainty; the CDR3 is given as TCRdb lists it. The chain combines TRBV24-1 with TRBJ2-2. Ends included, the CDR3 has 14 residues. Germline values: CDR1 KGHDR, CDR2 SFDVKD. CDR3 amino acids: CATSVVRRAGELFF.